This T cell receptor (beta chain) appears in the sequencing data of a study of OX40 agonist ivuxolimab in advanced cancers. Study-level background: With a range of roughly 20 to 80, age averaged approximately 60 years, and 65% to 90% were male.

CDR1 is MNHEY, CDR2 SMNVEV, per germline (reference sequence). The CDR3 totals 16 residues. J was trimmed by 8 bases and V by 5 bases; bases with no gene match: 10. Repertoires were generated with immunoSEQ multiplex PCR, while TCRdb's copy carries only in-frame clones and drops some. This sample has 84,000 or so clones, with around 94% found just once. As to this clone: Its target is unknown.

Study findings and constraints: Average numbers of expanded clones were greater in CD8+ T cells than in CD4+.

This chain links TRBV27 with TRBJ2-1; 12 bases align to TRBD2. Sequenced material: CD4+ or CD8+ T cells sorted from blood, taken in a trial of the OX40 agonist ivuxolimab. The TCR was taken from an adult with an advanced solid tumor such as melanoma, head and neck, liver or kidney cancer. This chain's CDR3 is CASSRGTSGRVDEQFF. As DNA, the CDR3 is TGTGCCAGCAGTAGGGGGACTAGCGGGCGCGTAGATGAGCAGTTCTTC.